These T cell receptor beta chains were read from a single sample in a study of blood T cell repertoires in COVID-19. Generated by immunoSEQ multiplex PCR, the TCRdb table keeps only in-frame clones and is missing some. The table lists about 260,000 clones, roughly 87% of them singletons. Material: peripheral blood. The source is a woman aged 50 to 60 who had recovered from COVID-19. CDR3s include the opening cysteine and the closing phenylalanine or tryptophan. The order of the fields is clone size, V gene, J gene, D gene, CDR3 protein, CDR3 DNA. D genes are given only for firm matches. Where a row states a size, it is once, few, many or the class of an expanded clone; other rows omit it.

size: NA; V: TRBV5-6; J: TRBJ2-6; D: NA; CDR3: CASSLTGLLTGANVLTF; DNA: TGTGCCAGCAGCTTGACGGGACTTCTCACGGGGGCCAACGTCCTGACTTTC
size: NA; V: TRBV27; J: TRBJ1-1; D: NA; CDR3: CASSARVRTEAFF; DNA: TGTGCCAGCAGTGCGAGGGTTCGGACTGAAGCTTTCTTT
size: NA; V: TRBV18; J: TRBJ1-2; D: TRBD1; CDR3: CASSLKDRAANYGYTF; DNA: TGTGCCAGCTCCCTTAAGGACAGGGCAGCTAACTATGGCTACACCTTC
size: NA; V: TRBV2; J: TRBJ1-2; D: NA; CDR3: CASSGMDRNYGYTF; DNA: TGTGCCAGCAGTGGGATGGACAGAAACTATGGCTACACCTTC
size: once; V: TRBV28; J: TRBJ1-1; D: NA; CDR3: CASSLSQGAEAFF; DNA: TGTGCCAGCAGTTTATCGCAGGGCGCTGAAGCTTTCTTT
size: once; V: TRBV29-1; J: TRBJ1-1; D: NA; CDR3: CSVEKSMNTEAFF; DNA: TGCAGCGTTGAAAAGTCTATGAACACTGAAGCTTTCTTT
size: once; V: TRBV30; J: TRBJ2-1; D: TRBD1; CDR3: CAWSPRGLYSEQFF; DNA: TGTGCCTGGAGCCCCAGGGGGTTATATTCTGAGCAGTTCTTC
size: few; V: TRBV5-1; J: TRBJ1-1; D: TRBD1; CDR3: CASSLVGGQGADTEAFF; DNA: TGCGCCAGCAGCTTGGTGGGCGGACAGGGGGCGGACACTGAAGCTTTCTTT
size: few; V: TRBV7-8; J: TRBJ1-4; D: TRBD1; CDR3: CASSANRGLTNEKLFF; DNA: TGTGCCAGCAGCGCGAACAGGGGGCTCACTAATGAAAAACTGTTTTTT
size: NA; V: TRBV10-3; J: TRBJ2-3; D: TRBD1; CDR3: CAISERDRVGDTQYF; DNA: TGTGCCATCAGTGAACGGGACAGGGTTGGAGATACGCAGTATTTT
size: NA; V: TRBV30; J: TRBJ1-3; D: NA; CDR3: CAWSWDFPGNTIYF; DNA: TGTGCCTGGAGCTGGGACTTTCCGGGAAACACCATATATTTT
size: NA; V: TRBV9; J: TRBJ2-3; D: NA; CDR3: CASVAVAQGYF; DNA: TGTGCCAGCGTGGCGGTTGCGCAGGGGTATTTT
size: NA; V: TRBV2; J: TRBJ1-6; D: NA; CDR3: CASSEARGSPLHF; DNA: TGTGCCAGCAGTGAAGCTAGGGGTTCACCCCTCCACTTT
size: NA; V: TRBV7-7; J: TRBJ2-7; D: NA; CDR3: CASSLRDTHSYEQYF; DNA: TGTGCTAGCAGCCTCCGGGACACCCACTCCTACGAGCAGTACTTC
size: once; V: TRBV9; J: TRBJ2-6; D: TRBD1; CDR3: CASSRGQDFSGANVLTF; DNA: TGTGCCAGCAGCCGCGGACAGGACTTCTCTGGGGCCAACGTCCTGACTTTC
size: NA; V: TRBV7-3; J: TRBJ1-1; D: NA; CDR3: CASSLSGNTEAFF; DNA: TGTGCCAGCAGCTTGTCAGGTAACACTGAAGCTTTCTTT
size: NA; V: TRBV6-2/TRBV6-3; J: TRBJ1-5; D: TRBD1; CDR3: CASSRERTGSNQPQHF; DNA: TGTGCCAGCAGTCGGGAAAGGACAGGGTCTAATCAGCCCCAGCATTTT
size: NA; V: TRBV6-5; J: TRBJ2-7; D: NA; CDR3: CASSYVSRSSYEQYF; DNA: TGTGCCAGCAGTTACGTGTCGAGGAGCTCCTACGAGCAGTACTTC
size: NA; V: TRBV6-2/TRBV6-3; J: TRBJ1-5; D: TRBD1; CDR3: CASSYSMLGQAHNQPQHF; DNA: TGTGCCAGCAGTTACTCGATGTTGGGACAGGCGCACAATCAGCCCCAGCATTTT
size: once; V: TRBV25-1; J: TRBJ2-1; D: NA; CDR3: CASSEPGREANEQFF; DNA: TGTGCCAGCAGTGAACCGGGCAGGGAAGCTAATGAGCAGTTCTTC
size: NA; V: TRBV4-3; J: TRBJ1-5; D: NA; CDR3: CASSLELGNQPQHF; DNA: TGCGCCAGCAGCCTCGAACTCGGCAATCAGCCCCAGCATTTT
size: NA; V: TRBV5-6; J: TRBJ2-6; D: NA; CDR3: CASNPWAAGSGANVLTF; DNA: TGTGCCAGCAACCCCTGGGCAGCTGGCTCTGGGGCCAACGTCCTGACTTTC
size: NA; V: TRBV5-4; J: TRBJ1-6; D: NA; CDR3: CASSLFQGSYNSPLHF; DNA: TGTGCCAGCAGCTTGTTTCAGGGCTCCTATAATTCACCCCTCCACTTT
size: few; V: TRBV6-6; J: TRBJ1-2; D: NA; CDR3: CASSYSTGLNYGYTF; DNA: TGTGCCAGCAGTTACTCTACCGGGTTAAACTATGGCTACACCTTC
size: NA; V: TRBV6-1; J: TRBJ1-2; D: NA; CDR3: CASSKEGGGAGYGYTF; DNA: TGTGCCAGCAGTAAAGAGGGTGGGGGCGCCGGCTATGGCTACACCTTC
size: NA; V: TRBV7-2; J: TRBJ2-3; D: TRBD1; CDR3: CASSRDRGTQYEQYF; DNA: TGTGCCAGCAGCCGGGACAGGGGAACCCAATACGAGCAGTATTTT
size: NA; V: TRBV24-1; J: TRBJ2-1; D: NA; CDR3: CATSDSRPLYNEQFF; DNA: TGTGCCACCAGTGACTCTAGGCCCCTGTACAATGAGCAGTTCTTC
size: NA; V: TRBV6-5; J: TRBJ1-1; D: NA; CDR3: CASSPPGRGNTEAFF; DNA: TGTGCCAGCAGCCCCCCGGGGCGGGGGAACACTGAAGCTTTCTTT
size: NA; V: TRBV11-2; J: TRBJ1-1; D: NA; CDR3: CASSHRSTSNTEAFF; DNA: TGTGCCAGCAGCCACCGATCAACATCGAACACTGAAGCTTTCTTT
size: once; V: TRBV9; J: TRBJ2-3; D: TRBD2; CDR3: CASSPRTSGSQDTQYF; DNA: TGTGCCAGCAGCCCCCGGACTAGCGGGAGTCAAGATACGCAGTATTTT
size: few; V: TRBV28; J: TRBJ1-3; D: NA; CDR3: CASTDGQISGNTIYF; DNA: TGTGCCAGCACAGACGGACAGATCTCTGGAAACACCATATATTTT
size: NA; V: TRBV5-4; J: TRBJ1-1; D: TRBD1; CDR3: CASSANDRGRSNTEAFF; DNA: TGTGCCAGCAGCGCAAACGACAGGGGGCGGTCGAACACTGAAGCTTTCTTT
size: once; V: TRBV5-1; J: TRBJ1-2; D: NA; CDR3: CASSLDGDSNYGYTF; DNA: TGCGCCAGCAGCTTGGACGGAGATTCTAACTATGGCTACACCTTC
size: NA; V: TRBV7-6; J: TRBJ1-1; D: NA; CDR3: CASSLALTGYTEAFF; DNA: TGTGCCAGCAGCTTAGCGCTAACGGGATACACTGAAGCTTTCTTT
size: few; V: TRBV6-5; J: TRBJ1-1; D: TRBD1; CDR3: CASAGGPFEAFF; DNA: TGTGCCAGTGCAGGGGGGCCGTTCGAAGCTTTCTTT
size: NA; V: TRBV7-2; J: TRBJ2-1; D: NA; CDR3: CASSSSRRRSNEQFF; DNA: TGTGCCAGCAGCTCGAGCCGAAGGAGATCCAATGAGCAGTTCTTC
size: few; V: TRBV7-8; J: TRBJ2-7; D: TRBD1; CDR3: CASSATGTGVGEQYF; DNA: TGTGCCAGCAGCGCAACCGGGACAGGGGTAGGCGAGCAGTACTTC
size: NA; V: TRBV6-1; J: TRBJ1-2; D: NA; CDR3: CASSDRVYGYTF; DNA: TGTGCCAGCAGTGACAGGGTCTATGGCTACACCTTC